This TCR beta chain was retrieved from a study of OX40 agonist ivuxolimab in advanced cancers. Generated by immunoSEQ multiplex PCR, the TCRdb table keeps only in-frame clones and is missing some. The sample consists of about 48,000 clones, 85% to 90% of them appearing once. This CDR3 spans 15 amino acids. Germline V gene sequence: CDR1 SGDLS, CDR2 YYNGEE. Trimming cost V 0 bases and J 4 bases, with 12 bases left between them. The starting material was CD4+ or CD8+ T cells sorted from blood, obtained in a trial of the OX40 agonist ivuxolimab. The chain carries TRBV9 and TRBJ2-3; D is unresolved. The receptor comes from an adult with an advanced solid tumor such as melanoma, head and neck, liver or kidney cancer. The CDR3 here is CASSVVGQDADTQYF. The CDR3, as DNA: TGTGCCAGCAGCGTAGTTGGTCAGGATGCAGATACGCAGTATTTT.